The T cell receptor beta chain under discussion was sequenced for a study of control samples from healthy donors and cancer patients. TCRdb keeps only in-frame clones here, not all; method: immunoSEQ multiplex PCR. This table holds 90,000 to 100,000 clones, about 88% found once. The sequence derives from a man between 65 and 85 years old with lung cancer. The sequencing sample was made of PBMCs.

The CDR3 region has the DNA TGTGCCAGCAAGGGGACAGGGAATCGGTACAATGAGCAGTTCTTC. It is translated as CASKGTGNRYNEQFF. J is TRBJ2-1 and V is TRBV6-5, with 9 nucleotides matching TRBD1. V gave up 7 bases and J gave up 4 bases; unmatched junction bases: 8. The CDR3 has 15 amino acids. In germline, CDR1 is MNHEY, CDR2 SVGAGI.